These 30 T cell receptor beta chains were all obtained from the same sample, sequenced in a study of T cell responses to AZD1222 COVID-19 vaccine. Using immunoSEQ multiplex PCR, the repertoire was profiled, and TCRdb retains in-frame clones only, with some absent. The sample lists about 120,000 clones, roughly 90% seen once, with 3.5% to 4.5% in the top ten. The source material was peripheral blood, sampled 28 days after the second dose of the MenACWY control vaccine. These receptors originate from an adult who received the MenACWY meningococcal vaccine as a control.

The rearrangement uses TRBV11-2 and TRBJ2-2, with 8 bases that match TRBD1. CDR1 SGHAT and CDR2 FQNNGV come from the germline V gene. The CDR3 has 15 amino acids. The V segment lost 3 bases and the J segment 6 bases; nucleotides outside the gene matches: 6. CDR3 DNA: TGTGCCAGCAGCTTGGCAGGGGGCATCTCCGGGGAGCTGTTTTTT. It yields the protein CASSLAGGISGELFF.

The chain recombines TRBV6-5 with TRBJ1-5, with 7 bases lining up with TRBD1. The CDR3 has 15 amino acids. V lost 6 bases to trimming and J lost 2 bases; unmatched junction nucleotides: 7. CDR1 and CDR2 (germline): MNHEY, SVGAGI. The CDR3 loop reads CASSLYRGGNQPQHF. The CDR3 DNA reads TGTGCCAGCAGCCTGTACAGGGGAGGCAATCAGCCCCAGCATTTT.

This chain links TRBV5-1 with TRBJ1-6; unclear D gene. The CDR3 is 14 residues long. Germline V gene data show CDR1 as SGHRS and CDR2 as YFSETQ. V lost 0 bases and J 6 bases, leaving 7 bases between the germline ends. This CDR3 reads CASSLGSGNSPLHF. The CDR3 DNA is TGCGCCAGCAGCTTGGGAAGTGGTAATTCACCCCTCCACTTT.

A single count supports this clone. This chain links TRBV29-1 with TRBJ1-3; D gene uncertain. CDR3 length: 15 residues. Germline assignment: CDR1 SQVTM and CDR2 ANQGSEA. V lost 7 bases to trimming and J lost 2 bases, with 18 bases between them. The CDR3 DNA sequence: TGCAGCGCCACGTCCCCCCGGGGAGCTGGAAACACCATATATTTT. Translated, it gives CSATSPRGAGNTIYF.

This rearrangement joins TRBV5-1 to TRBJ2-3, with D unclear. Trimming removed 4 bases from V and 1 base from J, with 10 bases in between. CDR1 SGHRS and CDR2 YFSETQ come from the germline V gene. The CDR3 is 14 amino acids. The CDR3 region is CASSPRTGTDTQYF. The CDR3 DNA sequence: TGCGCCAGCAGCCCCCGCACGGGCACAGATACGCAGTATTTT.

The chain combines TRBV28 with TRBJ2-7; TRBD2 aligns across 7 bases. The CDR3 length is 17 residues. The germline gives CDR1 MDHEN, CDR2 SYDVKM. Losses at the gene ends were 1 base for V and 5 bases for J; bases not matched to a gene: 14. CDR3 coding DNA: TGTGCCAGCAGTTTATTTTCTTTACGGCGGGAGCACGACGAGCAGTACTTC. Translation gives CASSLFSLRREHDEQYF.

This chain uses TRBV5-6 with TRBJ2-7, with D unclear. CDR1 and CDR2 (germline): SGHDT, YYEEEE. CDR3 length: 12 amino acids. Trimming took 3 bases from V and 2 from J, leaving 6 bases between them. CDR3 coding DNA: TGTGCCAGCAGCTACGACCCCTACGAGCAGTACTTC. It yields the protein CASSYDPYEQYF.

This chain links TRBV28 with TRBJ2-1; D assignment may be TRBD1 or TRBD2 (5 bases each). V shed 2 bases and J shed 6 bases, with 17 bases lying between them. Germline loops: CDR1 MDHEN, CDR2 SYDVKM. There are 16 residues in the CDR3. The CDR3 DNA is TGTGCCAGCAGTTTACTCGCCGGGGCCAGATCCAATGAGCAGTTCTTC. Protein product: CASSLLAGARSNEQFF.

The chain combines TRBV9 with TRBJ1-2; D ambiguous. Germline CDR1 is SGDLS and CDR2 is YYNGEE. The length of the CDR3 is 14 residues. Trimming shortened V by 2 bases and J by 4 bases, and 12 bases separated the two germline ends. DNA of the CDR3: TGTGCCAGCAGCGTCGGTGGTACAGTCTATGGCTACACCTTC. Translated, it gives CASSVGGTVYGYTF.

V and J are TRBV3-1 (or the pseudogene TRBV3-2) and TRBJ1-2; tentative D call: TRBD1 (6 bases). Trimming shortened V by 0 bases and J by 2 bases, and 16 bases separated the two germline ends. This CDR3 spans 17 amino acids. Germline CDR1 and CDR2: LGHDT and YNNKEL (reference sequence). The CDR3 loop reads CASSQDQGFAGNYGYTF. CDR3 nucleotides: TGTGCCAGCAGCCAAGACCAGGGGTTCGCAGGGAACTATGGCTACACCTTC.

The rearrangement joins TRBV3-1 (or the pseudogene TRBV3-2) to TRBJ1-1; 8 bases line up with TRBD1. CDR3 length equals 14 residues. V lost 5 bases, J lost 4 bases, and 6 bases stayed unmatched. Germline V gene lookup returns CDR1 LGHDT and CDR2 YNNKEL (reference sequence). CDR3: CASSTRTGLTEAFF. In nucleotides, the CDR3 is TGTGCCAGCAGCACCAGGACAGGGCTCACTGAAGCTTTCTTT.

This chain links TRBV6-5 with TRBJ1-6; D not resolved. V was pared by 2 bases and J by 5 bases, with 7 bases between. The CDR3 is 14 amino acids. Germline CDR1 and CDR2: MNHEY and SVGAGI. CDR3 bases: TGTGCCAGCAGTTACGGAGAACATAATTCACCCCTCCACTTT. Protein product: CASSYGEHNSPLHF.

The CDR3 reads CASSGQGNYGYTF. In DNA form, the CDR3 reads TGTGCCAGCTCTGGGCAGGGGAACTATGGCTACACCTTC. V usage is TRBV6-5 and J usage is TRBJ1-2; D possibly corresponds to TRBD1 (6 bases). V was pared by 8 bases and J by 2 bases, with 12 bases between. From germline, CDR1 is MNHEY and CDR2 SVGAGI. The CDR3 runs 13 residues.

This clone was recorded a few times. The chain couples TRBV27 to TRBJ2-7; 8 bases are a match to TRBD2. Per germline, CDR1 MNHEY and CDR2 SMNVEV (reference sequence). V shed 5 bases, J shed 2 bases, and the junction held 5 bases outside the gene matches. This CDR3 has 14 amino acids. The CDR3 sequence is CASSPRGGPYEQYV. The CDR3 region has the DNA TGTGCCAGCAGTCCCCGCGGGGGGCCCTACGAGCAGTACGTC.

V is TRBV11-2 and J is TRBJ1-2; 8 nucleotides match TRBD1. The germline CDR1 and CDR2 sequences are SGHAT and FQNNGV. The length of the CDR3 is 14 residues. Trimming took 5 bases from V and 4 from J; bases not matched to a gene: 6. The CDR3 nucleotides are TGTGCCAGCAGCCTGACAGGGGACTTCTATGGCTACACCTTC. Protein product: CASSLTGDFYGYTF.

The V gene is TRBV2, the J gene TRBJ1-1; TRBD1 matches 10 bases. From germline, CDR1 is SNHLY and CDR2 FYNNEI. Trimming removed 6 bases from V and 6 bases from J; junction bases left unmatched: 4. The CDR3 runs 13 residues. The CDR3 DNA reads as TGTGCCAGCAGAGACAGGGGGCTCGCTGAAGCTTTCTTT. It is translated as CASRDRGLAEAFF.

The V and J genes are TRBV10-3 and TRBJ1-1; D is ambiguous. Germline loops: CDR1 ENHRY, CDR2 SYGVKD. Trimming cost V 4 bases and J 4 bases, with 7 bases left between them. This CDR3 has 12 amino acids. The CDR3: CAISAVGTEAFF. The CDR3 nucleotides read TGTGCCATCAGTGCAGTCGGCACTGAAGCTTTCTTT.

The J gene is TRBJ2-1, the V gene TRBV28, with 7 nucleotides matching TRBD1. Looked up from germline, CDR1 is MDHEN and CDR2 is SYDVKM. V dropped 6 bases and J dropped 0; count of bases not matched to a gene: 2. The length of the CDR3 is 14 residues. The CDR3 region has the DNA TGTGCCAGCAGGAGACAGGGCTCCTACAATGAGCAGTTCTTC. Protein: CASRRQGSYNEQFF. Looking up the rest from reference TRBV28 and TRBJ2-1 gives the full variable domain: DVKVTQSSRYLVKRTGEKVFLECVQDMDHENMFWYRQDPGLGLRLIYFSYDVKMKEKGDIPEGYSVSREKKERFSLILESASTNQTSMYLCASRRQGSYNEQFFGPGTRLTVL.

The chain joins TRBV7-3 to TRBJ2-2; D remains unclear. CDR1 and CDR2 from the germline V gene are SGHTA and FQGTGA. V was clipped by 5 bases and J by 8 bases, with 12 bases between them. The CDR3 is 13 amino acids. The CDR3 nucleotides are TGTGCCAGCAGCCCACGACTGTCTGGGGAGCTGTTTTTT. Its protein is CASSPRLSGELFF.

The CDR3 coding sequence is TGTGCCAGCAGTCATCGCCGGGGCGACCTACTAAGCTCCTATAATTCACCCCTCCACTTT. Amino acids: CASSHRRGDLLSSYNSPLHF. The chain is built from TRBV6-6 and TRBJ1-6, with D perhaps TRBD1 (5 bases). V was cut by 5 bases and J by 0 bases, with 23 bases left in between. Germline V CDR1 and CDR2: MNHNY, SVGAGI (reference sequence). This CDR3 is built from 20 residues.

This chain uses TRBV12-3 or TRBV12-4 with TRBJ1-5; a weak D match, TRBD1 (6 bases). The CDR3 runs 13 residues. V lost 11 bases to trimming and J lost 0 bases, with 11 bases between them. CDR3 region: CALRTDSNQPQHF. For the CDR3, the DNA is TGTGCCCTTCGGACAGATAGCAATCAGCCCCAGCATTTT.

The chain links TRBV19 to TRBJ2-1; the D gene is possibly TRBD2 (7 bases). Germline values: CDR1 LNHDA, CDR2 SQIVND (reference sequence). The CDR3 is 15 amino acids. Trimming stripped 5 bases from V and 8 bases from J, with 19 bases between. CDR3 nucleotides: TGTGCCAGTAGTCTATGGACGGAGGGGGGGCATGAGCAGTTCTTC. Protein product: CASSLWTEGGHEQFF.

The chain has TRBV15 and TRBJ1-4; D is undetermined. This CDR3 is built from 17 residues. V was shortened by 2 bases and J by 4 bases, with 17 bases between the two germline ends. Germline assignment: CDR1 LNHNV and CDR2 YYDKDF (reference sequence). CDR3 loop: CATSRPSGGSVNEKLFF. The DNA of the CDR3 is TGTGCCACCAGCAGACCCTCGGGCGGTTCCGTTAATGAAAAACTGTTTTTT.

V is TRBV30 and J is TRBJ2-2; D is ambiguous. This CDR3 has 14 amino acids. V was cut by 2 bases and J by 5 bases, with 12 bases left in between. The germline V gene has CDR1 GTSNPN and CDR2 SVGIG (reference sequence). The CDR3 coding sequence is TGTGCCTGGAGTAACCCCACGAGAACCGGGGAGCTGTTTTTT. The encoded protein is CAWSNPTRTGELFF.

The chain has TRBV12-5 and TRBJ2-2; 14 bases align to TRBD2. Trimming at V came to 2 bases and at J to 4 bases, leaving 9 bases not matched to a gene. The CDR3 has 19 amino acids. Germline values: CDR1 LGHNT, CDR2 FRNRAP. In DNA form, the CDR3 reads TGTGCTAGTGGTTTGTCCGTGACTAGCGGGAGGGCCATCACCGGGGAGCTGTTTTTT. This translates into CASGLSVTSGRAITGELFF.

This clone was counted once. V gene TRBV4-1 combines with J gene TRBJ2-5, with D possibly being TRBD2 (6 bases). Germline lookup yields CDR1 MGHRA and CDR2 YSYEKL. Trimming stripped 2 bases from V and 5 bases from J, with 15 bases between. The CDR3 contains 15 residues. The CDR3 here is CASSQMGGPGETQYF. CDR3 nucleotides: TGCGCCAGCAGCCAAATGGGGGGACCAGGGGAGACCCAGTACTTC.

This clone was picked up one time. The chain recombines TRBV27 with TRBJ2-7; D call uncertain. Germline V CDR1 and CDR2: MNHEY, SMNVEV (reference sequence). V was trimmed by 2 bases and J by 6 bases, leaving 11 bases between them. CDR3 length: 13 amino acids. The CDR3 coding sequence is TGTGCCAGCAGTTTACAGGTAGACTCCGAGCAGTACTTC. This translates into CASSLQVDSEQYF.

The chain couples TRBV6-5 to TRBJ2-7; 7 bases agree with TRBD1. Trimming cost V 7 bases and J 4 bases; bases outside gene matches: 4. CDR3 length equals 12 residues. Per germline, CDR1 MNHEY and CDR2 SVGAGI. This CDR3 reads CASNRGDYEQYV. The CDR3 DNA reads TGTGCCAGCAACAGGGGAGATTACGAGCAGTACGTC.

V and J are TRBV7-2 and TRBJ1-6; 7 positions match TRBD1. The CDR3 is 16 residues long. The ends lost 3 bases at V and 7 bases at J; junction bases unmatched: 9. The germline gives CDR1 SGHTA, CDR2 FQGNSA. Here the CDR3 DNA reads TGTGCCAGCAGCTTCTCTTACAGGGGAAAAAATTCACCCCTCCACTTT. This translates into CASSFSYRGKNSPLHF.

This chain connects TRBV27 to TRBJ2-1, with D possibly being TRBD1 (5 bases). CDR1 MNHEY and CDR2 SMNVEV come from the germline V gene (reference sequence). The length of the CDR3 is 16 residues. Trimming shortened V by 5 bases and J by 6 bases, and 20 bases separated the two germline ends. The CDR3 spells CASSGSGHKGVNEQFF. In nucleotides, the CDR3 is TGTGCCAGCAGTGGCAGTGGACACAAAGGAGTCAATGAGCAGTTCTTC.